The rows below give T cell receptor beta chains drawn from one sample of a study of shared clonotypes between healthy human individuals. The method was immunoSEQ multiplex PCR; TCRdb's version includes in-frame clones alone and lacks a portion of them. The sample consists of approximately 810,000 clones, 85% to 95% of them appearing once. The sequenced sample consisted of naive CD8+ T cells sorted from blood. The receptors here all came from a man between 25 and 39 years old in good health. Both conserved end residues are part of each CDR3. D genes are given only for firm matches. Expanded clones get a size class; other rows say once, few or many, or leave the size out.

J gene | V gene | clone size | D gene | CDR3 protein | CDR3 DNA
TRBJ2-1 | TRBV27 | . | TRBD2 | CASSRATSGSLYNEQFF | TGTGCCAGCAGCCGGGCGACTAGCGGGAGTCTGTACAATGAGCAGTTCTTC
TRBJ2-1 | TRBV11-3 | . | . | CASSSLNNEQFF | TGTGCCAGCAGCTCCCTAAACAATGAGCAGTTCTTC
TRBJ1-1 | TRBV7-9 | . | TRBD1 | CASSRLPGQSVNTEAFF | TGTGCCAGCAGCCGCCTACCGGGACAGTCGGTGAACACTGAAGCTTTCTTT
TRBJ1-1 | TRBV19 | . | . | CASSSLLTGPEAFF | TGTGCCAGTAGTTCCCTTCTGACAGGCCCTGAAGCTTTCTTT
TRBJ2-1 | TRBV9 | once | TRBD2 | CASSSRTSGRRNEQFF | TGTGCCAGCAGCTCCCGGACTAGCGGGAGGAGGAATGAGCAGTTCTTC
TRBJ2-7 | TRBV5-8 | once | . | CASSLTGEQYF | TGTGCCAGCAGCTTAACGGGGGAGCAGTACTTC
TRBJ1-2 | TRBV7-9 | . | TRBD1 | CASRSQWGDRGPLGNGYTF | TGTGCCAGCAGATCCCAGTGGGGGGACAGGGGGCCCCTTGGCAATGGCTACACCTTC
TRBJ1-2 | TRBV29-1 | once | . | CSVEAGGYGYTF | TGCAGCGTTGAAGCGGGTGGCTATGGCTACACCTTC
TRBJ2-3 | TRBV29-1 | . | TRBD2 | CSAEGLAGATDTQYF | TGCAGCGCTGAAGGACTAGCGGGAGCCACAGATACGCAGTATTTT
TRBJ1-2 | TRBV27 | . | . | CASSNSEIRGYTF | TGTGCCAGCAGTAACAGCGAGATTCGAGGCTACACCTTC
TRBJ2-7 | TRBV6-6 | . | . | CASSPLSDTPYEQYF | TGTGCCAGCAGTCCCTTATCTGACACCCCTTACGAGCAGTACTTC
TRBJ2-7 | TRBV7-2 | . | TRBD2 | CASSEEGLAGVFHEQYF | TGTGCCAGCAGCGAGGAAGGACTAGCGGGAGTTTTCCACGAGCAGTACTTC
TRBJ2-2 | TRBV28 | . | . | CASSLFGRELFF | TGTGCCAGCAGTTTATTTGGCCGGGAGCTGTTTTTT
TRBJ2-3 | TRBV29-1 | . | . | CSVEDLAIEQYF | TGCAGCGTTGAAGATCTTGCTATAGAGCAATATTTT
TRBJ2-3 | TRBV9 | . | TRBD2 | CASSASGRTDTQYF | TGTGCCAGCAGCGCTAGCGGGAGGACAGATACGCAGTATTTT
TRBJ1-4 | TRBV4-2 | . | . | CASSQDLGHGKLFF | TGTGCCAGCAGCCAAGATCTGGGACATGGGAAACTGTTTTTT
TRBJ2-5 | TRBV7-6 | . | . | CASSQEAGLETQYF | TGTGCCAGCAGTCAAGAGGCGGGGCTGGAGACCCAGTACTTC
TRBJ2-1 | TRBV4-3 | . | . | CASSQDGAGPYNEQFF | TGCGCCAGCAGCCAAGATGGTGCGGGACCCTACAATGAGCAGTTCTTC
TRBJ1-1 | TRBV10-2 | . | . | CASTSGPPEAFF | TGCGCCAGCACCTCAGGCCCCCCTGAAGCTTTCTTT
TRBJ2-5 | TRBV6-5 | . | . | CASSYSGQGQETQYF | TGTGCCAGCAGTTACTCGGGCCAGGGCCAAGAGACCCAGTACTTC
TRBJ1-5 | TRBV27 | . | TRBD1 | CASSLVPRGNQPQHF | TGTGCCAGCAGTTTGGTCCCCAGGGGGAATCAGCCCCAGCATTTT
TRBJ1-1 | TRBV11-2 | . | . | CASSLVPGPPEAFF | TGTGCCAGCAGCTTAGTGCCGGGACCCCCTGAAGCTTTCTTT
TRBJ2-2 | TRBV9 | . | . | CASSPWDGAGELFF | TGTGCCAGCAGCCCTTGGGACGGTGCCGGGGAGCTGTTTTTT
TRBJ1-2 | TRBV11-2 | . | . | CASSSGIGTTITSGGYTF | TGTGCCAGCAGCTCGGGGATCGGGACAACGATTACCTCTGGTGGCTACACCTTC
TRBJ2-5 | TRBV5-1 | . | . | CASSFLRGAGETQYF | TGCGCCAGCAGCTTTCTTAGAGGGGCGGGGGAGACCCAGTACTTC
TRBJ2-7 | TRBV7-9 | many | TRBD1 | CASSISGTGTHEQYF | TGTGCCAGCAGCATATCCGGGACAGGGACCCACGAGCAGTACTTC
TRBJ2-7 | TRBV10-2 | . | . | CASTRTESSYEQYF | TGCGCCAGCACCCGGACCGAGAGCTCCTACGAGCAGTACTTC
TRBJ2-1 | TRBV11-2 | . | . | CASSSQQINEQFF | TGTGCCAGCAGCTCTCAGCAGATCAATGAGCAGTTCTTC
TRBJ2-1 | TRBV7-2 | . | TRBD2 | CASSFLAAYNEQFF | TGTGCCAGCAGCTTTCTAGCGGCTTACAATGAGCAGTTCTTC
TRBJ2-7 | TRBV7-8 | many | TRBD1 | CASSPRTGYSDEQYF | TGTGCCAGCAGCCCCCGGACAGGGTACTCTGACGAGCAGTACTTC
TRBJ2-5 | TRBV29-1 | . | TRBD1 | CSVERTGDSQETQYF | TGCAGCGTTGAACGGACAGGGGATTCCCAAGAGACCCAGTACTTC
TRBJ2-1 | TRBV7-3 | . | . | CASSLTGSAGEQFF | TGTGCCAGCAGCTTAACCGGATCGGCGGGAGAGCAGTTCTTC